This T cell receptor (beta chain) was documented in a study of OX40 agonist ivuxolimab in advanced cancers. Study information: As their treatment, patients were administered ivuxolimab, an agonistic anti-OX40 (CD134) antibody.

Blood sampling took place at baseline, cycle 4 day 1, and cycle 7 day 1. Whole-study results and caveats: Normalized T-cell clonal expansion was also low in some nonresponders.

This CDR3 region has 17 residues. CDR1 SGHNT and CDR2 YENEEA come from the germline V gene. Trimming shortened V by 5 bases and J by 2 bases, and 19 bases separated the two germline ends. With regard to this clone: Its target is not known.

TCRdb keeps only in-frame clones here, not all; method: immunoSEQ multiplex PCR. The sample contains roughly 63,000 clones, about 88% of which appear only once. This sequence originates from an adult with an advanced solid tumor such as melanoma, head and neck, liver or kidney cancer. The material was CD4+ or CD8+ T cells sorted from blood, obtained in a trial of the OX40 agonist ivuxolimab. V usage is TRBV11-3 and J usage is TRBJ1-3; possible D gene TRBD1, 5 bases. The CDR3 bases are TGTGCCAGCAGCGACGTAATATTTCCGGGGGCTGGAAACACCATATATTTT. This sequence encodes CASSDVIFPGAGNTIYF.